The sequence of this T cell receptor (beta chain) was determined in a study of blood T cell repertoires in COVID-19. Original processing notes: The assay estimated nucleated cells by amplifying reference gene primers. TCRdb's table, derived via immunoSEQ multiplex PCR, lists solely in-frame clones and lacks some. The D gene and trimming were derived from the DNA, and the V and J assignments and clone size from that table. The sample holds approximately 230,000 clones, 65% to 90% seen once. The V end lost 0 bases, the J end lost 3 bases, and 9 bases lay between the germline ends. The CDR3 length is 14 residues. The germline gives CDR1 SGDLS, CDR2 YYNGEE. All enrollees were about 18 to 95 years old and from around 25 US areas. Participants were placed into cohorts based on the clinical history they reported. Either two negative PCRs, clearance, or symptom resolution qualified Cohort 3 donors as recovered.

The source is a man aged 40-49 years who had recovered from COVID-19. The specimen sequenced was PBMCs or T cells enriched from blood (not recorded which). This chain joins TRBV9 and TRBJ1-1; D remains unclear. The CDR3, as DNA: TGTGCCAGCAGCGTAGGGCCCCCAGACACTGAAGCTTTCTTT. Protein product: CASSVGPPDTEAFF.